This T cell receptor (beta chain) is drawn from a study of shared clonotypes between healthy human individuals. Overall study context: The donors, a couple of women and a few men, were aged 18 to 49. Study-wide findings and caveats: Naive CD4 clonotype sharing across several donors was about 5%.

CDR3 size: 17 residues. Trimming at V came to 2 bases and at J to 5 bases, leaving 12 bases not matched to a gene. Germline V gene data show CDR1 as SGHAT and CDR2 as FQNNGV. The sorted-subset replicate PCRs were given around 200 ng DNA, which is tens of thousands of T cell genomes. Clones were read by immunoSEQ multiplex PCR, and TCRdb kept only the in-frame ones, dropping some. The repertoire holds some 1,600,000 clones, 95% to 99% seen once, with about 0.45% in the top ten. This clone was detected once. The antigen remains unidentified. The sequence was collected from a man aged 30 to 45 in good health. V and J are TRBV11-2 and TRBJ2-5, with 9 positions matching TRBD2. The sequencing sample was made of naive CD4+ T cells sorted from blood. Subset given: CD45RA+ positively selected. CDR3 coding DNA: TGTGCCAGCAGCTTAAGGTTTAGCGGGAGATTAGGGGAGACCCAGTACTTC. It translates to CASSLRFSGRLGETQYF. Using reference TRBV11-2 and TRBJ2-5 for the parts outside the CDR3, the full variable domain is EAGVAQSPRYKIIEKRQSVAFWCNPISGHATLYWYQQILGQGPKLLIQFQNNGVVDDSQLPKDRFSAERLKGVDSTLKIQPAKLEDSAVYLCASSLRFSGRLGETQYFGPGTRLLVL.